This T cell receptor beta chain was found in a study of blood T cell repertoires in COVID-19. Study overall: Samples taken during acute and convalescent COVID-19 were collected in the United States, Italy and Spain. T cells, B-cell-depleted T cells, or PBMCs provided the cDNA or gDNA that served as material.

This clone has only a few counts. This CDR3 has 16 residues. Germline CDR1 is MNHEY and CDR2 is SVGAGI. The V segment lost 2 bases and the J segment 0 bases; nucleotides outside the gene matches: 4. How the authors handled the data: From reference gene primer amplification, estimates of nucleated cell counts were derived. Here immunoSEQ multiplex PCR was the method, and the copy in TCRdb shows in-frame clones only, minus some. Clonal size and the V and J genes are those of that table, whereas D and trimming came from the DNA. This sample has 300,000 to 350,000 clones, with around 90% found just once. The rearrangement joins TRBV6-5 to TRBJ2-1, with TRBD2 matching over 7 bases. This receptor was obtained from a man between 18 and 35 years old with active or convalescent COVID-19. The sequenced sample consisted of peripheral blood. The CDR3 here is CASSYESGVSYNEQFF. DNA for the CDR3: TGTGCCAGCAGTTACGAAAGCGGGGTCTCCTACAATGAGCAGTTCTTC.